The clone carrying this T cell receptor beta chain was picked up a small number of times. The sample is drawn from a study of T cells after yellow fever vaccination. The germline V gene has CDR1 MGHRA and CDR2 YSYEKL. The CDR3 has 14 amino acids. V dropped 3 bases and J dropped 2 bases, with 10 bases sitting between them. TCRdb reprocessed the 5' RACE reads with MiXCR, giving one entry per CDR3 protein. The repertoire consists of 150,000 to 200,000 distinct CDR3 sequences, with approximately 10% occurring once and the leading ten covering 35% to 40%. The TCR was taken from a man aged 18-30 years who received the YFV17D yellow fever vaccine. This chain joins TRBV4-1 and TRBJ1-1; D is uncertain. Sequencing used CD8+ T cells sorted from PBMCs, obtained 45 days after the yellow fever booster vaccination. The CDR3 nucleotides read TGCGCCAGCAGCCACTTGACGGGAAACACTGAAGCTTTCTTT. Protein: CASSHLTGNTEAFF.